The 3 T cell receptor beta chains given below trace back to one sample, sequenced in a study of human T cells and chemical hapten exposure. Time point here: patch test 2, 6 weeks after DPC sensitization. Treatment here: therapeutic diphenylcyclopropenone sensitization with weekly scalp DPC. A single record per CDR3 protein comes from TCRdb applying MiXCR to the RACE reads. The sample has some 27,000 distinct CDR3 sequences; roughly 10% are singletons. This specimen consisted of whole blood, obtained in connection with sensitization to the hapten diphenylcyclopropenone (DPC). The receptor source for this set is a man aged 25-45 years with alopecia areata. Some clones in this sample may be carry-over from other donors' samples.

The sample holds a few counts of this clonotype. This chain links TRBV29-1 with TRBJ2-7; 7 nucleotides align to TRBD1. V shed 5 bases, J shed 13 bases, and the junction held 8 bases outside the gene matches. The CDR3 extends over 10 amino acids. Germline V gene lookup returns CDR1 SQVTM and CDR2 ANQGSEA. CDR3 in DNA: TGCAGCGTTCAACAGGGGCTCTCCTACTTC. Encoded protein: CSVQQGLSYF.

The table lists this clonotype with many counts. The rearrangement links TRBV12-3 or TRBV12-4 to TRBJ1-5; D call uncertain. This CDR3 contains 14 residues. V was shortened by 4 bases and J by 5 bases, with 12 bases between the two germline ends. The CDR3 coding sequence is TGTGCCAGCAGTTCATTCGGGGTTGATCAGCCCCAGCATTTT. Translating it yields CASSSFGVDQPQHF.

This clonotype was observed at least ten times. The chain is built from TRBV6-2 or TRBV6-3 and TRBJ2-6, with D hard to call. The CDR3 loop spans 18 amino acids. The germline V gene encodes CDR1 MNHEY and CDR2 SVGEGT. Trimming left V 2 bases short and J 0 bases short, with 14 bases between. The CDR3: CASSYMADIRSGANVLTF. The CDR3 DNA reads as TGTGCCAGCAGTTACATGGCAGATATACGCTCTGGGGCCAACGTCCTGACTTTC.